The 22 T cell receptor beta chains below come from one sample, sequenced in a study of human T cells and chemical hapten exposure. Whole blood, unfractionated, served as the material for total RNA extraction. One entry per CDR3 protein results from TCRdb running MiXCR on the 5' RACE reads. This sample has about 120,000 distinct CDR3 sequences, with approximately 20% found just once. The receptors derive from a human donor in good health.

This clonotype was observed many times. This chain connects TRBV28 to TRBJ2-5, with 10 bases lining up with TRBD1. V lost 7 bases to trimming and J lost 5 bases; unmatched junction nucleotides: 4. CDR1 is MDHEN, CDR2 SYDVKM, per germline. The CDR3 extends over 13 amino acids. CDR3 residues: CASTGQGLETQYF. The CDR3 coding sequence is TGTGCCAGCACGGGACAGGGGTTGGAGACCCAGTACTTC.

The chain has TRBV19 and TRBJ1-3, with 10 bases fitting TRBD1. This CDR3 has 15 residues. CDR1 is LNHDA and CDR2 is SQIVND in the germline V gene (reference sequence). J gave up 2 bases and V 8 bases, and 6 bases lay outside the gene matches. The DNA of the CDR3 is TGTGCCAGTGCAACGGACAGGGGGACTGGAAACACCATATATTTT. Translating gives CASATDRGTGNTIYF.

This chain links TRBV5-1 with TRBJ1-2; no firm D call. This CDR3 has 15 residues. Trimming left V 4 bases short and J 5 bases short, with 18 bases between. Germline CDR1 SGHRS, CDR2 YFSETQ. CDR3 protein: CASSLYPYRAYGYTF. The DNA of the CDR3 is TGCGCCAGCAGCCTCTACCCATACAGAGCGTATGGCTACACCTTC.

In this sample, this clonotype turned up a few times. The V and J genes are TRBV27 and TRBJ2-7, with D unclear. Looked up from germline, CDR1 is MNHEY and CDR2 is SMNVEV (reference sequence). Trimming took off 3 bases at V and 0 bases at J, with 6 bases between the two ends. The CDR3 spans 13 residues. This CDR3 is CASSLKSSYEQYF. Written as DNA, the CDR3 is TGTGCCAGCAGTTTGAAGAGCTCCTACGAGCAGTACTTC.

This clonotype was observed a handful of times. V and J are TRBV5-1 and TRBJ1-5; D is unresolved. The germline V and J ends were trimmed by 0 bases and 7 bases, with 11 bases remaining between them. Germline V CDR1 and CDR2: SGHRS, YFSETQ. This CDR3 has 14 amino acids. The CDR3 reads CASSLESGRQPQHF. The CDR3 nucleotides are TGCGCCAGCAGCTTGGAAAGCGGGAGGCAGCCCCAGCATTTT. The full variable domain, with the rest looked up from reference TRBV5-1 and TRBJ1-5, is KAGVTQTPRYLIKTRGQQVTLSCSPISGHRSVSWYQQTPGQGLQFLFEYFSETQRNKGNFPGRFSGRQFSNSRSEMNVSTLELGDSALYLCASSLESGRQPQHFGDGTRLSIL.

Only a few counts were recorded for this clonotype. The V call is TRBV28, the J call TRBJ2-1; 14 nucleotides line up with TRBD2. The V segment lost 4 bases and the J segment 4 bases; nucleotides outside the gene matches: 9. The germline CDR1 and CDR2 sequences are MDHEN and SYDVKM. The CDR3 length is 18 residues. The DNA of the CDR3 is TGTGCCAGCAGTTCCCCAACGACTAGCGGGAGGGTTTACAATGAGCAGTTCTTC. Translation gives CASSSPTTSGRVYNEQFF.

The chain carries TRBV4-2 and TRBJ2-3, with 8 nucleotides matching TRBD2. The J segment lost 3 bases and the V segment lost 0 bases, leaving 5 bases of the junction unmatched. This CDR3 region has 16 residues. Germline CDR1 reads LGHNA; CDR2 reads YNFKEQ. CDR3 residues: CASSQDAGLVTDTQYF. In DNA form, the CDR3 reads TGTGCCAGCAGCCAAGATGCGGGACTAGTGACAGATACGCAGTATTTT.

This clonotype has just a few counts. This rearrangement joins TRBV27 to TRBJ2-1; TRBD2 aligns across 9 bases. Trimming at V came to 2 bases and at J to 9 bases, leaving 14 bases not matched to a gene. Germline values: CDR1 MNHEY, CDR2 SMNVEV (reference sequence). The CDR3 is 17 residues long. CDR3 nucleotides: TGTGCCAGCAGTTTAGGGGGGGTTAGCGGGAGCCGGAGTGAGCAGTTCTTC. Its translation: CASSLGGVSGSRSEQFF.

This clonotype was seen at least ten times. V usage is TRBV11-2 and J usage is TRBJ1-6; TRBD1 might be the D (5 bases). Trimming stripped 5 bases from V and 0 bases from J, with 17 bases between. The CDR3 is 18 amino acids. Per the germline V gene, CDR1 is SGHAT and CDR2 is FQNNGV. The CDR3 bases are TGTGCCAGCAGCGTATACAGGCTCCCGAGCTCCTATAATTCACCCCTCCACTTT. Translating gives CASSVYRLPSSYNSPLHF.

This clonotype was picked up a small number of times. CDR3 residues: CASSDGDIRTSTDTQYF. The CDR3 coding sequence is TGTGCCAGCAGCGATGGGGACATTAGGACTAGCACAGATACGCAGTATTTT. The gene calls are TRBV7-8 and TRBJ2-3, with D possibly being TRBD1 (6 bases). Germline V lookup: CDR1 SGHVS, CDR2 FQNEAQ. This CDR3 spans 17 amino acids. The germline V and J ends were trimmed by 5 bases and 0 bases, with 18 bases remaining between them.

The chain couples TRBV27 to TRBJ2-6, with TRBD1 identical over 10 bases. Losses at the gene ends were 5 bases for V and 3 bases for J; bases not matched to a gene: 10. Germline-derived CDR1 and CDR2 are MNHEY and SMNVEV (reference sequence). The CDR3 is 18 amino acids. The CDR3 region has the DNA TGTGCCAGCAGTCTAATCGGACAGGGGGTTGTTGGGGCCAACGTCCTGACTTTC. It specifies CASSLIGQGVVGANVLTF.

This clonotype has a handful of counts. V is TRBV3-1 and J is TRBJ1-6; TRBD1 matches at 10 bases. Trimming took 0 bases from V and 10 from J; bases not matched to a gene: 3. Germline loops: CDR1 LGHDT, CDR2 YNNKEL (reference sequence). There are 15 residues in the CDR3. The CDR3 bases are TGTGCCAGCAGCCAAGAGGGACAGGGGAAATCACCCCTCCACTTT. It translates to CASSQEGQGKSPLHF.

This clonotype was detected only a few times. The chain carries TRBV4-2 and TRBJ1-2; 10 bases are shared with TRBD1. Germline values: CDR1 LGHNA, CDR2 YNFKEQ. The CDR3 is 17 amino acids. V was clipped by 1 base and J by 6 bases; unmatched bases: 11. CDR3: CASSQVAVDRGRNGYTF. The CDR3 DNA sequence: TGTGCCAGCAGCCAAGTGGCGGTGGACAGGGGGAGGAATGGCTACACCTTC.

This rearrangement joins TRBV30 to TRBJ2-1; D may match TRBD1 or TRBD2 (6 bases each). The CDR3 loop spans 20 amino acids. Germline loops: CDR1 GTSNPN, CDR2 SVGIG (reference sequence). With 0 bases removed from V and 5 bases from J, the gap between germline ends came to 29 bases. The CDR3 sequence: CAWSVKSVGAGRERNNEQFF. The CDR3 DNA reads TGTGCCTGGAGTGTAAAATCTGTGGGGGCGGGACGGGAGCGCAACAATGAGCAGTTCTTC.

CDR3 sequence (DNA): TGTGCCAGCTCGGCGGGAGGGGAGGCCGAGCAGTACTTC. This codes for CASSAGGEAEQYF. The chain carries TRBV5-4 and TRBJ2-7; TRBD2 aligns across 9 bases. Germline lookup yields CDR1 SGHNT and CDR2 YYREEE (reference sequence). Trimming cost V 7 bases and J 6 bases; bases outside gene matches: 8. This CDR3 is built from 13 residues. Variable domain in full (rest from reference TRBV5-4 and TRBJ2-7): ETGVTQSPTHLIKTRGQQVTLRCSSQSGHNTVSWYQQALGQGPQFIFQYYREEENGRGNFPPRFSGLQFPNYSSELNVNALELDDSALYLCASSAGGEAEQYFGPGTRLTVT.

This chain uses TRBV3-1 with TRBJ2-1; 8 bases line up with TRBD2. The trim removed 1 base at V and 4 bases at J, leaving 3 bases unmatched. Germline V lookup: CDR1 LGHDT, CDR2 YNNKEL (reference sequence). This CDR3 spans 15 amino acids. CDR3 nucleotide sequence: TGTGCCAGCAGCCAAGGGTCTAGCGGGTACAATGAGCAGTTCTTC. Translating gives CASSQGSSGYNEQFF.

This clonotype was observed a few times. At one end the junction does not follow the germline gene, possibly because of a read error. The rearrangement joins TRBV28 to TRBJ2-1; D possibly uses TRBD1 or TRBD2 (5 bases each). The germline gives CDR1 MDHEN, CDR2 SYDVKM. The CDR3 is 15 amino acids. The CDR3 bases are TGTGCCAGCAGTCCCAATCCCGGGACCCCCATCGGATACCCCTTC. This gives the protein CASSPNPGTPIGYPF.

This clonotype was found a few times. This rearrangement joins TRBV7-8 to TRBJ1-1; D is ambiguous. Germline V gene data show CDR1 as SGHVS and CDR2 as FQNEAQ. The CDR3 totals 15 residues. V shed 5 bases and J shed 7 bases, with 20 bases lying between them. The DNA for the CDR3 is TGTGCCAGCAGCCCCCTAAGATTGTTAACGGGTGAAGCTTTCTTT. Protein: CASSPLRLLTGEAFF.

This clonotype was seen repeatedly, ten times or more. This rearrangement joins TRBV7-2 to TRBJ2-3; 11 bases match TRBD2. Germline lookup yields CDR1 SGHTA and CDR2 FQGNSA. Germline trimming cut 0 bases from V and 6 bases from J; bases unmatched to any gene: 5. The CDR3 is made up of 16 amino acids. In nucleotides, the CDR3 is TGTGCCAGCAGCTTAGCCCTGACTAGCGGGACGGATACGCAGTATTTT. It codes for CASSLALTSGTDTQYF.

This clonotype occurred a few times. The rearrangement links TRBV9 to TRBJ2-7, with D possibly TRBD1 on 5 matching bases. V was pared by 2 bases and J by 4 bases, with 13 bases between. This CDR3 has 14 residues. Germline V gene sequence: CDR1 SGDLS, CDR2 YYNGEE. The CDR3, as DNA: TGTGCCAGCAGCGTCGGCAGGGTGGCGTACGAGCAGTACTTC. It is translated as CASSVGRVAYEQYF.

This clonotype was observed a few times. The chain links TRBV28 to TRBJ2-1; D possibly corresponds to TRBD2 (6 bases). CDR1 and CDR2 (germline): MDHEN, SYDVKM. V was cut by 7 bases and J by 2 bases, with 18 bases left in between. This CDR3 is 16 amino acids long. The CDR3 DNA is TGTGCCAGCACCCCCCTCGCAGCGGGCGCCTACAATGAGCAGTTCTTC. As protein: CASTPLAAGAYNEQFF. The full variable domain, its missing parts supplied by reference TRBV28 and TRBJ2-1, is DVKVTQSSRYLVKRTGEKVFLECVQDMDHENMFWYRQDPGLGLRLIYFSYDVKMKEKGDIPEGYSVSREKKERFSLILESASTNQTSMYLCASTPLAAGAYNEQFFGPGTRLTVL.

The CDR3 bases are TGTGCCAGCAGTTACGAGGCCGGAGGTACTGAAGCTTTCTTT. Amino acids: CASSYEAGGTEAFF. The chain carries TRBV6-5 and TRBJ1-1, with D unresolved. CDR1 and CDR2 from the germline V gene are MNHEY and SVGAGI. The V end was cut by 2 bases, the J end by 5 bases, with 12 bases between. The CDR3 totals 14 residues.